This T cell receptor beta chain was observed in a study of cytomegalovirus exposure and HLA in healthy donors. Details on this clone: The antigen remains undetermined.

The PCR used 60 Vbeta and 13 Jbeta primers. The repertoire was sequenced with immunoSEQ multiplex PCR; TCRdb's copy has only in-frame clones and lacks some. The data show more than 150,000 clones, around 80% seen once. Trimming took 6 bases from V and 10 from J; bases not matched to a gene: 7. CDR3 size: 14 residues. Germline values: CDR1 SGHTA, CDR2 FQGTGA. Study results and caveats: For most TCR beta V segments, an earlier analysis put the productive rate at about 87% or about 30% of the time. Presence/absence analyses supposed approximately even sequencing depth among donors. Investigators reported fewer than 200 TCR beta chains as tied to cytomegalovirus.

Material for sequencing was PBMCs. This chain connects TRBV7-3 to TRBJ2-6, with 9 bases aligning to TRBD1. The source of this sequence is a woman in her fifties or sixties in good health and CMV-seropositive. The chain's CDR3 is CASRPAGQGNVLTF. The CDR3 region has the DNA TGTGCCAGCAGACCTGCGGGACAGGGAAACGTCCTGACTTTC.